A single sample gave rise to the 17 T cell receptor beta chains below, sequenced in a study of vaccination and CD4 T cells after COVID-19 (dated by TCRdb to about 2022). The library came from PCR. TCRdb shows the sequencer as Illumina iSeq 100. Using fastp trimming at Q25 and MiXCR clonotype assembly, TCRdb reanalyzed the public sequencing data and kept in-frame beta chains. Each CDR3 protein gets just one entry, which takes the most common genes and DNA from the rows behind it. This sample lists some 18,000 distinct CDR3 sequences; 50% to 75% were detected once. 1.1% of the sample goes to the ten largest clones. The material sequenced was CD4+ T cells from blood, taken after SARS-CoV-2 vaccination. The receptor set was obtained from a human donor who had recovered from COVID-19.

This chain connects TRBV2 to TRBJ2-5; no firm D call. Germline V CDR1 and CDR2: SNHLY, FYNNEI. This CDR3 comprises 11 residues. Trimming stripped 10 bases from V and 5 bases from J, with 11 bases between. The CDR3 DNA follows: TGTGCCACCAAGCTCGGCGAGACCCAGTACTTC. Its translation is CATKLGETQYF.

This sequence joins TRBV15 and TRBJ2-3, with 8 bases lining up with TRBD1. Germline trimming cut 1 base from V and 3 bases from J; bases unmatched to any gene: 6. Germline V gene data show CDR1 as LNHNV and CDR2 as YYDKDF (reference sequence). The CDR3 totals 16 residues. The CDR3 protein is CATSRGGTGGTDTQYF. CDR3 coding DNA: TGTGCCACCAGCAGAGGAGGCACAGGGGGGACAGATACGCAGTATTTT.

The chain carries TRBV6-1 and TRBJ1-2; TRBD1 might be the D (6 bases). With 0 bases removed from V and 8 bases from J, the gap between germline ends came to 22 bases. Per germline, CDR1 MNHNS and CDR2 SASEGT. This CDR3 has 17 residues. The CDR3 sequence is CASSEAVSLRGGGGYTF. CDR3 nucleotide sequence: TGTGCCAGCAGTGAAGCCGTCTCCCTTCGTGGGGGCGGGGGCTACACCTTC.

This chain joins TRBV18 and TRBJ2-4, with D unclear. Deletions cut 0 bases from V and 2 bases from J, with 8 bases between. This CDR3 comprises 15 residues. Per the germline V gene, CDR1 is KGHSH and CDR2 is LQKENI. CDR3 bases: TGTGCCAGCTCACCACCGTCAGGAACCAAAAACATTCAGTACTTC. Its translation: CASSPPSGTKNIQYF.

The chain is built from TRBV5-1 and TRBJ2-3; the match to TRBD1 covers 8 bases. V lost 4 bases, J lost 5 bases, and 6 bases stayed unmatched. Germline V gene data show CDR1 as SGHRS and CDR2 as YFSETQ. This CDR3 has 14 residues. The CDR3 DNA follows: TGCGCCAGCAGCGTGACAGGGGATGGAGATACGCAGTATTTT. Translated: CASSVTGDGDTQYF.

This clonotype was counted only a few times. The rearrangement joins TRBV20-1 to TRBJ2-2; 9 bases map to TRBD2. This CDR3 comprises 14 residues. The germline V gene has CDR1 DFQATT and CDR2 SNEGSKA (reference sequence). V shed 6 bases and J 4 bases; nucleotides not matched to a gene: 6. Here the CDR3 DNA reads TGCAGTGCCGAAGCGGGAGGATTCACCGGGGAGCTGTTTTTT. Its protein product is CSAEAGGFTGELFF.

The chain joins TRBV6-1 to TRBJ1-2, with 10 bases fitting TRBD1. The trim removed 6 bases at V and 8 bases at J, leaving 3 bases unmatched. The length of the CDR3 is 12 residues. Germline CDR1 is MNHNS and CDR2 is SASEGT. The CDR3 region has the DNA TGTGCCAGCAGCCGGGGACAGGGGGGCTACACCTTC. Translating gives CASSRGQGGYTF.

This clonotype has just a few counts. The chain has TRBV20-1 and TRBJ2-7, with TRBD2 matching over 12 bases. Per germline, CDR1 DFQATT and CDR2 SNEGSKA (reference sequence). Losses at the gene ends were 7 bases for V and 4 bases for J; bases not matched to a gene: 5. The CDR3 is 13 residues long. The CDR3, as DNA: TGCAGTGGCGTACTAGCGGGAGGTTACGAGCAGTACTTC. Residues: CSGVLAGGYEQYF.

The V call is TRBV30, the J call TRBJ2-2; 7 positions agree with TRBD1. The CDR3 extends over 14 amino acids. Per germline, CDR1 GTSNPN and CDR2 SVGIG (reference sequence). J lost 6 bases, V lost 4 bases, and 8 bases had no gene match. The CDR3 protein is CAWNRDSLAGELFF. As DNA, the CDR3 is TGTGCCTGGAACCGGGACAGCCTCGCCGGGGAGCTGTTTTTT.

This clonotype was recorded a few times. The chain links TRBV20-1 to TRBJ2-1; 7 bases line up with TRBD2. Germline CDR1 reads DFQATT; CDR2 reads SNEGSKA (reference sequence). V shed 2 bases and J 4 bases; nucleotides not matched to a gene: 8. The CDR3 spans 15 residues. CDR3 loop: CSARLGRTGYNEQFF. Written as DNA, the CDR3 is TGCAGTGCTAGACTCGGGAGGACGGGATACAATGAGCAGTTCTTC.

In the case of this clonotype: The junction departs from the called germline gene at one end, perhaps through a read error. The rearrangement joins TRBV7-7 to TRBJ2-2; perhaps D is TRBD1 or TRBD2 (5 bases each). The CDR3 length is 14 residues. The V gene's germline CDR1 is SSHAT and CDR2 FNYEAQ (reference sequence). The CDR3 spells CASSYLPGHGELFF. Here the CDR3 DNA reads TGTGCTAGCAGCTACCTCCCGGGGCACGGGGAGCTGTTTTTT.

The chain has TRBV11-2 and TRBJ2-2; the D gene is possibly TRBD2 (5 bases). CDR3 length equals 14 residues. Germline V gene sequence: CDR1 SGHAT, CDR2 FQNNGV. Trimming took 4 bases from V and 5 from J, leaving 11 bases between them. CDR3 coding DNA: TGTGCCAGCAGCTCCCCTCGGGGAACCGGGGAGCTGTTTTTT. It codes for CASSSPRGTGELFF.

CDR3 region: CASSRVGEQYF. CDR3 DNA sequence: TGTGCCAGCAGTCGTGTAGGCGAGCAGTACTTC. The genes are TRBV7-2 and TRBJ2-7; D gene uncertain. This CDR3 is 11 amino acids long. In germline, CDR1 is SGHTA, CDR2 FQGNSA. V was shortened by 6 bases and J by 6 bases, with 9 bases between the two germline ends.

V usage is TRBV27 and J usage is TRBJ1-6; 9 bases fit TRBD1. Germline CDR1 MNHEY, CDR2 SMNVEV (reference sequence). V gave up 5 bases and J gave up 6 bases; unmatched junction bases: 11. The CDR3 runs to 17 residues. Here the CDR3 reads CASSSRWTGAGNSPLHF. CDR3 coding DNA: TGTGCCAGCAGTAGCCGATGGACAGGGGCTGGTAATTCACCCCTCCACTTT.

The chain combines TRBV7-3 with TRBJ2-7; D is uncertain. This CDR3 has 14 residues. Per germline, CDR1 SGHTA and CDR2 FQGTGA. V lost 7 bases to trimming and J lost 2 bases, with 15 bases between them. CDR3: CASNVRVGAYEQYF. As DNA, the CDR3 is TGTGCCAGCAATGTAAGGGTAGGAGCCTACGAGCAGTACTTC. Full variable domain (missing parts from reference TRBV7-3 and TRBJ2-7): GAGVSQTPSNKVTEKGKYVELRCDPISGHTALYWYRQSLGQGPEFLIYFQGTGAADDSGLPNDRFFAVRPEGSVSTLKIQRTERGDSAVYLCASNVRVGAYEQYFGPGTRLTVT.

The V gene is TRBV20-1, the J gene TRBJ2-7; D is possibly TRBD2 (6 bases). Germline CDR1 is DFQATT and CDR2 is SNEGSKA (reference sequence). V was clipped by 5 bases and J by 3 bases, with 11 bases between them. The CDR3 consists of 12 residues. CDR3: CSAGGTHYEQYF. The CDR3 DNA follows: TGCAGTGCTGGAGGGACCCACTACGAGCAGTACTTC.

This clonotype was counted between two and nine times. The chain couples TRBV15 to TRBJ1-5; 9 nucleotides agree with TRBD1. Germline V gene data show CDR1 as LNHNV and CDR2 as YYDKDF (reference sequence). This CDR3 has 15 residues. V dropped 0 bases and J dropped 5; count of bases not matched to a gene: 2. CDR3 DNA: TGTGCCACCAGCAGAGAACAGGGGGCCCATCAGCCCCAGCATTTT. Protein: CATSREQGAHQPQHF.